This TCR beta chain stems from a study of blood T cell repertoires in COVID-19. Whole-study context: The analysed material was cDNA or gDNA that came from T cells, B-cell-depleted T cells, or PBMCs.

Germline-derived CDR1 and CDR2 are MNHEY and SVGAGI. The CDR3 sequence is 16 residues long. V was clipped by 0 bases and J by 3 bases, with 9 bases between them. The protocol was immunoSEQ multiplex PCR, while the TCRdb copy is restricted to in-frame clones and leaves out a portion. In the table there are about 44,000 clones, roughly four fifths of which are singletons. The sequencing input was peripheral blood. This sequence originates from a human donor in a cohort sampled during active COVID-19. The rearrangement uses TRBV6-5 and TRBJ1-6; D is unresolved. The CDR3 is CASSYSGRVYNSPLHF. The CDR3 DNA reads TGTGCCAGCAGTTACTCGGGTCGGGTCTATAATTCACCCCTCCACTTT.